Below are 23 T cell receptor beta chains sequenced from a single sample in a study of blood T cell repertoires in COVID-19. Repertoires were generated with immunoSEQ multiplex PCR, while TCRdb's copy carries only in-frame clones and drops some. The sample has 190,000 or so clones, roughly 92% seen once. Sequencing was done on a sample of peripheral blood. The receptors were sampled from a man aged 25 to 40 with COVID-19, enrolled during active disease.

CDR3: CASSEIRGQTDTQYF. CDR3 in DNA: TGTGCCAGCAGTGAGATAAGGGGGCAAACAGATACGCAGTATTTT. The chain couples TRBV6-1 to TRBJ2-3; 7 positions agree with TRBD1. The V segment lost 3 bases and the J segment 3 bases; nucleotides outside the gene matches: 6. The CDR3 sequence is 15 residues long. The germline V gene has CDR1 MNHNS and CDR2 SASEGT.

This chain joins TRBV5-1 and TRBJ1-2; TRBD1 matches at 9 bases. CDR1 and CDR2 (germline): SGHRS, YFSETQ. With 0 bases clipped from V and 7 bases from J, the junction kept 4 bases outside the gene matches. This CDR3 contains 14 residues. For the CDR3, the DNA is TGCGCCAGCAGCTTGGAAACAGGGGGCTTTGGCTACACCTTC. It codes for CASSLETGGFGYTF.

The V call is TRBV14, the J call TRBJ2-3, with a weak D call TRBD1 (5 bases). The germline V and J ends were trimmed by 4 bases and 0 bases, with 14 bases remaining between them. Germline-derived CDR1 and CDR2 are SGHDN and FVKESK. This CDR3 has 16 amino acids. CDR3 in amino acids: CASSPYGHSSTDTQYF. Here the CDR3 DNA reads TGTGCCAGCAGCCCCTACGGACACAGTAGCACAGATACGCAGTATTTT. The whole variable domain, remainder taken from reference TRBV14 and TRBJ2-3, is EAGVTQFPSHSVIEKGQTVTLRCDPISGHDNLYWYRRVMGKEIKFLLHFVKESKQDESGMPNNRFLAERTGGTYSTLKVQPAELEDSGVYFCASSPYGHSSTDTQYFGPGTRLTVL.

This rearrangement joins TRBV5-5 to TRBJ1-3; D not resolved. V was clipped by 4 bases and J by 0 bases, with 14 bases between them. The CDR3 runs 16 residues. CDR1 and CDR2 from the germline V gene are SGHKS and YYEKEE (reference sequence). CDR3 loop: CASSRHPASSGNTIYF. Here the CDR3 DNA reads TGTGCCAGCAGCCGCCACCCTGCGAGCTCTGGAAACACCATATATTTT. The variable domain in full, completed from reference TRBV5-5 and TRBJ1-3, reads DAGVTQSPTHLIKTRGQQVTLRCSPISGHKSVSWYQQVLGQGPQFIFQYYEKEERGRGNFPDRFSARQFPNYSSELNVNALLLGDSALYLCASSRHPASSGNTIYFGEGSWLTVV.

This clone was observed a single time. This chain uses TRBV20-1 with TRBJ2-5; D is possibly TRBD2 (5 bases). The germline V and J ends were trimmed by 3 bases and 0 bases, with 14 bases remaining between them. Germline values: CDR1 DFQATT, CDR2 SNEGSKA (reference sequence). This CDR3 is 15 amino acids long. The CDR3 sequence: CSASKRETYQETQYF. The CDR3 nucleotides are TGCAGTGCTAGTAAAAGGGAGACGTACCAAGAGACCCAGTACTTC.

This chain links TRBV5-6 with TRBJ1-1; D uncertain. The CDR3 runs to 17 residues. V lost 1 base and J 0 bases, leaving 16 bases between the germline ends. Germline lookup yields CDR1 SGHDT and CDR2 YYEEEE. The CDR3 bases are TGTGCCAGCAGCTTGACAGATCTTAGTTCCTTGAACACTGAAGCTTTCTTT. Protein sequence: CASSLTDLSSLNTEAFF.

V usage is TRBV3-1 (or the pseudogene TRBV3-2) and J usage is TRBJ2-2; 13 nucleotides match TRBD2. The V gene's germline CDR1 is LGHDT and CDR2 YNNKEL (reference sequence). The CDR3 is 17 residues long. With 4 bases clipped from V and 3 bases from J, the junction kept 5 bases outside the gene matches. The CDR3, as DNA: TGTGCCAGCAGCCCTTGGACTAGCGGGGGATACACCGGGGAGCTGTTTTTT. Residues: CASSPWTSGGYTGELFF.

The chain is built from TRBV5-5 and TRBJ2-1; possible D gene TRBD2, 5 bases. The V gene lost 4 bases and the J gene lost 8 bases, with 16 bases spanning the gap. CDR3 length equals 14 residues. The V gene's germline CDR1 is SGHKS and CDR2 YYEKEE (reference sequence). The CDR3 coding sequence is TGTGCCAGCAGCCGTCCCGGGAACGAGGATGAGCAGTTCTTC. Translated, it gives CASSRPGNEDEQFF.

A remark on this clone: This sample includes further DNA sequences coding for the same CDR3. V is TRBV19 and J is TRBJ1-1; D not certain. Trimming shortened V by 0 bases and J by 1 base, and 6 bases separated the two germline ends. Germline assignment: CDR1 LNHDA and CDR2 SQIVND (reference sequence). The CDR3 covers 14 residues. The CDR3 DNA reads as TGTGCCAGTAGTATAGATCGGGGGAACACTGAAGCTTTCTTT. This translates into CASSIDRGNTEAFF.

V and J are TRBV2 and TRBJ1-5, with 10 bases lining up with TRBD1. Trimming cost V 6 bases and J 4 bases; bases outside gene matches: 6. The length of the CDR3 is 15 residues. From germline, CDR1 is SNHLY and CDR2 FYNNEI. The CDR3, as DNA: TGTGCCAGCAGAGAGGACAGGGGGAGGAATCAGCCCCAGCATTTT. It encodes CASREDRGRNQPQHF.

The CDR3 loop reads CASSVRQKSSGANVLTF. CDR3 in DNA: TGTGCCAGCAGCGTTCGACAGAAGAGCTCTGGGGCCAACGTCCTGACTTTC. The gene calls are TRBV5-5 and TRBJ2-6, with D perhaps matching TRBD1 (5 bases). CDR1 is SGHKS, CDR2 YYEKEE, per germline (reference sequence). V lost 4 bases to trimming and J lost 0 bases, with 14 bases between them. The CDR3 is 17 amino acids. The variable domain in full, with the rest retrieved from reference TRBV5-5 and TRBJ2-6, is DAGVTQSPTHLIKTRGQQVTLRCSPISGHKSVSWYQQVLGQGPQFIFQYYEKEERGRGNFPDRFSARQFPNYSSELNVNALLLGDSALYLCASSVRQKSSGANVLTFGAGSRLTVL.

This clone has just one count. The chain couples TRBV2 to TRBJ2-5; 9 bases agree with TRBD1. This CDR3 has 15 amino acids. J was trimmed by 4 bases and V by 6 bases; bases with no gene match: 9. CDR1 is SNHLY and CDR2 is FYNNEI in the germline V gene. The CDR3 reads CASRETGTGLETQYF. In DNA form, the CDR3 reads TGTGCCAGCAGAGAGACCGGGACAGGGTTAGAGACCCAGTACTTC.

V usage is TRBV2 and J usage is TRBJ2-7; TRBD1 matches 11 bases. The trim removed 3 bases at V and 9 bases at J, leaving 13 bases unmatched. CDR1 and CDR2 (germline): SNHLY, FYNNEI. The CDR3 contains 16 residues. The CDR3 DNA follows: TGTGCCAGCAGTGATAGAGGACAGGGGGCTCGTTTAGGGCAGTACTTC. Its protein product is CASSDRGQGARLGQYF.

The chain joins TRBV4-1 to TRBJ2-1, with TRBD2 matching over 14 bases. Germline V gene lookup returns CDR1 MGHRA and CDR2 YSYEKL. J gave up 1 base and V 3 bases, and 8 bases lay outside the gene matches. The CDR3 extends over 19 amino acids. DNA for the CDR3: TGCGCCAGCAGCCAGCAGACTAGCGGGGGGGCCGGGTCCTACAATGAGCAGTTCTTC. This gives the protein CASSQQTSGGAGSYNEQFF.

This rearrangement joins TRBV9 to TRBJ2-1; maybe TRBD2 (5 bases). The germline V gene has CDR1 SGDLS and CDR2 YYNGEE. V lost 0 bases to trimming and J lost 5 bases, with 12 bases between them. This CDR3 comprises 15 residues. CDR3 sequence: CASSVGSAENNEQFF. CDR3 bases: TGTGCCAGCAGCGTAGGATCAGCGGAGAACAATGAGCAGTTCTTC.

V and J are TRBV6-5 and TRBJ1-6; 7 nucleotides line up with TRBD1. CDR1 is MNHEY, CDR2 SVGAGI, per germline. The CDR3 contains 15 residues. V trimming: 0 bases; J trimming: 8 bases; junction bases outside the gene matches: 4. The chain's CDR3 is CASSYSGDRYSPLHF. In nucleotides, the CDR3 is TGTGCCAGCAGTTACTCGGGGGACAGATATTCACCCCTCCACTTT.

The V gene is TRBV12-3 or TRBV12-4, the J gene TRBJ2-3; D ambiguous. This CDR3 comprises 13 residues. V was pared by 0 bases and J by 6 bases, with 7 bases between. CDR3 DNA: TGTGCCAGCAGTTTAGCCGGGTACGATACGCAGTATTTT. As protein: CASSLAGYDTQYF.

The rearrangement links TRBV5-1 to TRBJ2-3; 8 nucleotides align to TRBD1. The CDR3 has 15 amino acids. Trimming took 4 bases from V and 2 from J; bases not matched to a gene: 6. Per germline, CDR1 SGHRS and CDR2 YFSETQ. This chain's CDR3 is CASSRTGFDTDTQYF. DNA of the CDR3: TGCGCCAGCAGCCGGACAGGGTTCGACACAGATACGCAGTATTTT. The entire variable domain, with the rest obtained from reference TRBV5-1 and TRBJ2-3, is as follows: KAGVTQTPRYLIKTRGQQVTLSCSPISGHRSVSWYQQTPGQGLQFLFEYFSETQRNKGNFPGRFSGRQFSNSRSEMNVSTLELGDSALYLCASSRTGFDTDTQYFGPGTRLTVL.

This chain uses TRBV19 with TRBJ1-6, with D unresolved. The CDR3 runs 13 residues. Germline assignment: CDR1 LNHDA and CDR2 SQIVND (reference sequence). V gave up 6 bases and J gave up 10 bases, with 13 bases separating them. The CDR3 spells CASSNGGRSPLHF. The DNA of the CDR3 is TGTGCCAGTAGCAATGGAGGGAGATCACCCCTCCACTTT. The variable domain in full, completed from reference TRBV19 and TRBJ1-6, reads DGGITQSPKYLFRKEGQNVTLSCEQNLNHDAMYWYRQDPGQGLRLIYYSQIVNDFQKGDIAEGYSVSREKKESFPLTVTSAQKNPTAFYLCASSNGGRSPLHFGNGTRLTVT.

Here the CDR3 DNA reads TGCGCCAGCAGCCAACGACAGAATGAAAAACTGTTTTTT. Translated: CASSQRQNEKLFF. This chain connects TRBV4-1 to TRBJ1-4; tentative D call: TRBD1 (5 bases). Trimming took off 2 bases at V and 5 bases at J, with 6 bases between the two ends. The germline V gene has CDR1 MGHRA and CDR2 YSYEKL. CDR3 length: 13 residues.

The rearrangement uses TRBV7-2 and TRBJ1-1; the D is unclear. Germline V CDR1 and CDR2: SGHTA, FQGNSA. The germline V and J ends were trimmed by 2 bases and 5 bases, with 12 bases remaining between them. The CDR3 is 14 residues long. The CDR3 DNA reads as TGTGCCAGCAGCTTAAACGGGAGAGGGACTGAAGCTTTCTTT. This sequence encodes CASSLNGRGTEAFF.

V is TRBV5-4 and J is TRBJ1-1; D perhaps matches TRBD1 (6 bases). The germline CDR1 and CDR2 sequences are SGHNT and YYREEE (reference sequence). This CDR3 is 16 amino acids long. V was cut by 3 bases and J by 6 bases, with 21 bases left in between. CDR3 residues: CASSSSPDREGAEAFF. The CDR3 DNA sequence: TGTGCCAGCAGCTCCTCACCGGACAGAGAGGGGGCTGAAGCTTTCTTT.

V is TRBV7-9 and J is TRBJ1-2; TRBD1 matches 7 bases. Looked up from germline, CDR1 is SEHNR and CDR2 is FQNEAQ (reference sequence). The CDR3 is 15 residues long. The V segment lost 1 base and the J segment 4 bases; nucleotides outside the gene matches: 6. The CDR3, as DNA: TGTGCCAGCAGCTTAGGACAGGGAAATTTCTATGGCTACACCTTC. Encoded protein: CASSLGQGNFYGYTF.